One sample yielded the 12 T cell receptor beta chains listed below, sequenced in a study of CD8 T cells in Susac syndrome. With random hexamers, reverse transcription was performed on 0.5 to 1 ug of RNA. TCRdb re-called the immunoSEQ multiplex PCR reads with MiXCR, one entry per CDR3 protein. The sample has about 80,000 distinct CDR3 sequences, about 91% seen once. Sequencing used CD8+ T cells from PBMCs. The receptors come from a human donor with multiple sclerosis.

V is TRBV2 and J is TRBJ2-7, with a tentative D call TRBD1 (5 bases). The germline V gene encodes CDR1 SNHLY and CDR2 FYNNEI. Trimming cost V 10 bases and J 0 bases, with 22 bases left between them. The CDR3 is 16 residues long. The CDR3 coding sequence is TGTGCCAACTCCCCTGGGGCAGGCTTGAGCTCCTACGAGCAGTACTTC. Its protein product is CANSPGAGLSSYEQYF.

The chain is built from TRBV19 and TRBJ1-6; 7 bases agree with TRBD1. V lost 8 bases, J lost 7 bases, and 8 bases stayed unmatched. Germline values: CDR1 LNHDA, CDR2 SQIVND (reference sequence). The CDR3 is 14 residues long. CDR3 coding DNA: TGTGCCAGTTCGTGGGGACAGTTCAATTCACCCCTCCACTTT. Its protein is CASSWGQFNSPLHF.

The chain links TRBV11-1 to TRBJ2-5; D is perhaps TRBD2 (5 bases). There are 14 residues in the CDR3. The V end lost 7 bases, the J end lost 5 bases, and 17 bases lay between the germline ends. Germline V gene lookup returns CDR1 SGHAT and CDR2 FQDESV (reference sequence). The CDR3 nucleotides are TGTGCCAGCAACCTAATGGAGGAAAGGGAGACCCAGTACTTC. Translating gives CASNLMEERETQYF.

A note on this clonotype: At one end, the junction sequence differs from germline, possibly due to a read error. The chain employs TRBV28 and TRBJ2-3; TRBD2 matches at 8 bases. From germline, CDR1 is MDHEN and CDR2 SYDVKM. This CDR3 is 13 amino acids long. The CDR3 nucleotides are TGTGCCAGCAGTTTAAGAGCCGGGGGGGCCCAAGATTTT. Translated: CASSLRAGGAQDF.

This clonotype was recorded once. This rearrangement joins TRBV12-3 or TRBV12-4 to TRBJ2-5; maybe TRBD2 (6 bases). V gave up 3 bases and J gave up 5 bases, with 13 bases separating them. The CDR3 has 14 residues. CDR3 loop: CASSFGGKWETQYF. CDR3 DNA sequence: TGTGCCAGCAGTTTTGGCGGGAAATGGGAGACCCAGTACTTC.

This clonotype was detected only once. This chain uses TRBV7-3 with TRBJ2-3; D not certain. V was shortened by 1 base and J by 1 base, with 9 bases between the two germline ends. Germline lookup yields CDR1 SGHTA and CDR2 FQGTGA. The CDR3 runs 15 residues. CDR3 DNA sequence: TGTGCCAGCAGCTTAAACCCATGGGGCACAGATACGCAGTATTTT. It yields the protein CASSLNPWGTDTQYF. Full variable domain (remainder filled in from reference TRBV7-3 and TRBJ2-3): GAGVSQTPSNKVTEKGKYVELRCDPISGHTALYWYRQSLGQGPEFLIYFQGTGAADDSGLPNDRFFAVRPEGSVSTLKIQRTERGDSAVYLCASSLNPWGTDTQYFGPGTRLTVL.

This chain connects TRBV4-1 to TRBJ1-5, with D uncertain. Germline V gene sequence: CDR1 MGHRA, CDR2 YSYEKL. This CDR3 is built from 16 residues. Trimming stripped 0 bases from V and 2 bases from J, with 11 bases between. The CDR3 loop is CASSQERVWGNQPQHF. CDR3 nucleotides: TGCGCCAGCAGCCAAGAAAGGGTTTGGGGCAATCAGCCCCAGCATTTT.

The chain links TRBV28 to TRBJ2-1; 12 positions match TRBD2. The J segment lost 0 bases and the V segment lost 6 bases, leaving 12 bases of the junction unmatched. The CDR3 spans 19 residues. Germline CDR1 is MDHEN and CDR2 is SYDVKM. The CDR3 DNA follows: TGTGCCAGCAGCTCCGGGACTAGCGGGCGTTGGAGCTCCTACAATGAGCAGTTCTTC. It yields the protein CASSSGTSGRWSSYNEQFF.

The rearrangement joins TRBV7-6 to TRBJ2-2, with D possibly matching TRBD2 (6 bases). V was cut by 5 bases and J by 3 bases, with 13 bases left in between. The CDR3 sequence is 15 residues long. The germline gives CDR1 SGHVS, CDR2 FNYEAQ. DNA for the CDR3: TGTGCCAGCAGCCCCGGGACTCCCCACACCGGGGAGCTGTTTTTT. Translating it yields CASSPGTPHTGELFF.

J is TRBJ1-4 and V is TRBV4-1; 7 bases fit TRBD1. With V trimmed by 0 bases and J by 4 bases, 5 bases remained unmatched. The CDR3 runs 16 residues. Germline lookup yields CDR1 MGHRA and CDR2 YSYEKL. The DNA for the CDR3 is TGCGCCAGCAGCCAAGAATCGGGACAGATTAATGAAAAACTGTTTTTT. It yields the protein CASSQESGQINEKLFF.

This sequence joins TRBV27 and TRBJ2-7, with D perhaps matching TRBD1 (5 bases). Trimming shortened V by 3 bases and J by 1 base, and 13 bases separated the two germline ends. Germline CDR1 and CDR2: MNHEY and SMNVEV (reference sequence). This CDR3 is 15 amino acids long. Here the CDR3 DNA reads TGTGCCAGCAGTTTGCGTGACAGTCCATCCTACGAGCAGTACTTC. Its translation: CASSLRDSPSYEQYF.

The CDR3: CASSLVRGALPLGSSYNEQFF. The DNA for the CDR3 is TGTGCCAGCAGCTTAGTACGGGGGGCGCTACCTCTCGGGTCTTCCTACAATGAGCAGTTCTTC. The gene calls are TRBV11-2 and TRBJ2-1, with D possibly being TRBD2 (7 bases). This CDR3 region has 21 residues. V lost 1 base and J 1 base, leaving 26 bases between the germline ends. Looked up from germline, CDR1 is SGHAT and CDR2 is FQNNGV. The full variable domain, in which reference TRBV11-2 and TRBJ2-1 provide the parts outside the CDR3, is EAGVAQSPRYKIIEKRQSVAFWCNPISGHATLYWYQQILGQGPKLLIQFQNNGVVDDSQLPKDRFSAERLKGVDSTLKIQPAKLEDSAVYLCASSLVRGALPLGSSYNEQFFGPGTRLTVL.